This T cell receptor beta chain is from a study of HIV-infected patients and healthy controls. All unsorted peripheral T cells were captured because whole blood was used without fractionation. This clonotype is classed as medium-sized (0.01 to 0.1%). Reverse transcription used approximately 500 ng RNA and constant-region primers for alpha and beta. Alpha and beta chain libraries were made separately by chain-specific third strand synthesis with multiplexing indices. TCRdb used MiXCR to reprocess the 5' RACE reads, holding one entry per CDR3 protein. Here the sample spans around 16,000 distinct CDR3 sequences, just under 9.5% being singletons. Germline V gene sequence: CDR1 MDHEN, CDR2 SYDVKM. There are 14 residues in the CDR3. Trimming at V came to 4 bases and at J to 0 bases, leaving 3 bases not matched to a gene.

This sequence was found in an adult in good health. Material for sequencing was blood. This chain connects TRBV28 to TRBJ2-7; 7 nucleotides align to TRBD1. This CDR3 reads CASSSGQSSYEQYF. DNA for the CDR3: TGTGCCAGCAGTTCGGGACAGTCCTCCTACGAGCAGTACTTC.